This T cell receptor beta chain is drawn from a study of T cells in Graves' hyperthyroidism and ophthalmopathy. This clonotype was seen ten or more times. The antigen is not known. TCR beta CDR3 region amplification was performed from RNA transcripts. Researchers ran a first-round RT-PCR on the TCR CDR3 using the HTBI primer set. Each CDR3 protein is one row after TCRdb ran MiXCR on the multiplex PCR reads. The sample lists about 530,000 distinct CDR3 sequences, 17% occurring once. Ophthalmopathy patients showed a Clinical Activity Score of at least 3, NOSPECS grade of at least 4 and duration under 3 months. Fresh peripheral blood, 10 ml, was the source of the PBMCs. The germline gives CDR1 DFQATT, CDR2 SNEGSKA (reference sequence). V was clipped by 4 bases and J by 8 bases, with 21 bases between them. CDR3 size: 15 residues. Study-wide results and caveats: Peripheral blood also featured most of the thyroid clonotypes expanded above 0.001.

The genes are TRBV20-1 and TRBJ2-1; D unclear. The clonotype was recovered from a woman aged 18-29 years with Graves' ophthalmopathy. Material: blood. CDR3 DNA: TGCAGTGCTATTTCGTGGGGTTTACACGACGATGAGCAGTTCTTC. Its translation is CSAISWGLHDDEQFF.